The 6 T cell receptor beta chains given below trace back to one sample, sequenced in a study of long-term antiretroviral therapy in people with HIV. With survey level as its setting, the immunoSEQ assay was v3.0. Generated by immunoSEQ multiplex PCR, the TCRdb table keeps only in-frame clones and is missing some. The table lists 25,000 to 35,000 clones, around nine tenths of them singletons. The sample was unsorted PBMCs, taken 5 to 5.5 years after starting antiretroviral therapy. These receptors were taken from a woman between 40 and 50 years old with HIV.

J is TRBJ2-3 and V is TRBV9; 13 positions agree with TRBD2. CDR1 SGDLS and CDR2 YYNGEE come from the germline V gene. CDR3 size: 16 residues. With V trimmed by 0 bases and J by 5 bases, 3 bases remained unmatched. The CDR3 here is CASSVELAGGQDTQYF. The CDR3 nucleotides read TGTGCCAGCAGCGTAGAACTAGCGGGGGGGCAAGATACGCAGTATTTT.

The chain joins TRBV19 to TRBJ2-2; unclear D gene. This CDR3 region has 15 residues. Trimming cost V 3 bases and J 2 bases, with 10 bases left between them. Germline-derived CDR1 and CDR2 are LNHDA and SQIVND (reference sequence). CDR3 region: CASSMSQYNTGELFF. The CDR3 DNA sequence: TGTGCCAGTAGTATGAGCCAGTACAACACCGGGGAGCTGTTTTTT.

This rearrangement joins TRBV6-4 to TRBJ2-2, with TRBD1 matching over 7 bases. V lost 6 bases, J lost 3 bases, and 4 bases stayed unmatched. The length of the CDR3 is 14 residues. The V gene's germline CDR1 is MRHNA and CDR2 SNTAGT. The DNA for the CDR3 is TGTGCCAGCAGGGGGCAGGGGGACACCGGGGAGCTGTTTTTT. Protein: CASRGQGDTGELFF.

The genes are TRBV4-1 and TRBJ1-2; no clear D gene. V was trimmed by 0 bases and J by 6 bases, leaving 8 bases between them. CDR1 is MGHRA and CDR2 is YSYEKL in the germline V gene. CDR3 size: 13 residues. CDR3 sequence (DNA): TGCGCCAGCAGCCAAGATGCCATCAATGGCTACACCTTC. Amino acid sequence: CASSQDAINGYTF.

J is TRBJ1-4 and V is TRBV6-5, with TRBD1 matching 7 bases. CDR1 and CDR2 (germline): MNHEY, SVGAGI. The CDR3 is 13 amino acids. V lost 9 bases to trimming and J lost 8 bases; unmatched junction nucleotides: 9. This CDR3 is CASRTGTGEKLFF. DNA of the CDR3: TGTGCCAGTAGGACAGGAACGGGGGAAAAACTGTTTTTT.

The rearrangement links TRBV11-3 to TRBJ2-1; TRBD2 matches at 7 bases. V shed 5 bases, J shed 8 bases, and the junction held 15 bases outside the gene matches. CDR3 size: 16 residues. Germline CDR1 and CDR2: SGHNT and YENEEA. The chain's CDR3 is CASSVGTTSPSDEQFF. The DNA of the CDR3 is TGTGCCAGCAGCGTCGGGACTACCTCCCCTTCGGATGAGCAGTTCTTC. The full variable domain, completed using reference TRBV11-3 and TRBJ2-1, is EAGVVQSPRYKIIEKKQPVAFWCNPISGHNTLYWYLQNLGQGPELLIRYENEEAVDDSQLPKDRFSAERLKGVDSTLKIQPAELGDSAVYLCASSVGTTSPSDEQFFGPGTRLTVL.